Following are 26 T cell receptor beta chains from one sample sequenced in a study of blood T cells in healthy people across ages. For the second PCR, which ran for 7 to 11 cycles, a sample-barcoded 5' primer and a J-beta primer mix were used. TCRdb fed the 5' RACE reads into MiXCR, producing one record per CDR3 protein. The data contain 1.8 million or so distinct CDR3 sequences, 30% to 40% of them singletons. The sequenced material came from blood. The receptors come from a human donor in good health.

The gene calls are TRBV12-3 or TRBV12-4 and TRBJ2-2; 11 bases match TRBD2. Trimming took 6 bases from V and 7 from J; bases not matched to a gene: 7. The CDR3 is 15 residues long. CDR3 nucleotides: TGTGCCAGCAGCCAACTAGCGGGGGAGAGCGGGGAGCTGTTTTTT. Protein: CASSQLAGESGELFF.

The chain uses TRBV7-2 and TRBJ2-7; perhaps TRBD2 as D (6 bases). CDR3 length equals 12 residues. Trimming took off 5 bases at V and 6 bases at J, with 11 bases between the two ends. Germline V gene data show CDR1 as SGHTA and CDR2 as FQGNSA. The CDR3 DNA follows: TGTGCCAGCAGCACACTAGCCGCCGAGCAGTACTTC. It translates to CASSTLAAEQYF. Using reference TRBV7-2 and TRBJ2-7 for the parts outside the CDR3, the full variable domain is GAGVSQSPSNKVTEKGKDVELRCDPISGHTALYWYRQSLGQGLEFLIYFQGNSAPDKSGLPSDRFSAERTGGSVSTLTIQRTQQEDSAVYLCASSTLAAEQYFGPGTRLTVT.

The gene calls are TRBV7-9 and TRBJ2-5; 7 bases match TRBD2. The V gene end was trimmed by 2 bases and the J gene end by 11 bases; junction bases not matched to a gene: 14. Germline V gene data show CDR1 as SEHNR and CDR2 as FQNEAQ (reference sequence). The CDR3 contains 15 residues. The CDR3 loop is CASSLSTRPAGEQYF. The CDR3 DNA follows: TGTGCCAGCAGCTTATCGACAAGGCCGGCGGGGGAGCAGTACTTC. The complete variable domain, with remaining parts taken from reference TRBV7-9 and TRBJ2-5, reads DTGVSQNPRHKITKRGQNVTFRCDPISEHNRLYWYRQTLGQGPEFLTYFQNEAQLEKSRLLSDRFSAERPKGSFSTLEIQRTEQGDSAMYLCASSLSTRPAGEQYFGPGTRLLVL.

A few counts support this clonotype. A much larger clone sits a single nucleotide away, making a read error possible. The rearrangement joins TRBV6-5 to TRBJ2-1; D is unresolved. The J call may not be correct, given that the DNA end is closer to TRBJ2-7. The CDR3 loop spans 11 amino acids. The germline V gene has CDR1 MNHEY and CDR2 SVGAGI. The CDR3 is CASRSYNEQYF. In DNA form, the CDR3 reads TGTGCCAGCAGATCCTACAATGAGCAGTACTTC.

The chain recombines TRBV4-3 with TRBJ2-4; D remains unclear. TRBJ2-7 explains the end of the DNA better; the J call may be wrong. This CDR3 is 11 amino acids long. CDR1 and CDR2 from the germline V gene are LGHNA and YSLEER. CDR3 DNA: TGCGCCAACCCCTTAGGCTACGAGCAGTACTTC. It codes for CANPLGYEQYF.

The CDR3 nucleotides are TGTGCCAGCAGCTTAGTGGCTAGCGGGGGGGCCGTACAGTACTTC. Translating it yields CASSLVASGGAVQYF. V is TRBV7-2 and J is TRBJ2-4; TRBD2 matches at 12 bases. This CDR3 contains 15 residues. V lost 1 base to trimming and J lost 13 bases; unmatched junction nucleotides: 8. Germline V gene data show CDR1 as SGHTA and CDR2 as FQGNSA.

This clonotype was seen more than once but under ten times. J is TRBJ2-3 and V is TRBV11-1; D is ambiguous. The length of the CDR3 is 15 residues. The V end was cut by 3 bases, the J end by 4 bases, with 14 bases between. CDR1 and CDR2 (germline): SGHAT, FQDESV (reference sequence). This CDR3 is CASSFTLVFSDTQYF. CDR3 bases: TGTGCCAGCAGCTTCACACTGGTATTCTCAGATACGCAGTATTTT.

For this clonotype: This may be a read error: a much more frequent sequence differs by one nucleotide. The chain recombines TRBV7-2 with TRBJ1-2; D might be TRBD1 (6 bases). CDR3 length equals 14 residues. Germline CDR1 reads SGHTA; CDR2 reads FQGNSA. This CDR3 reads CASSRRGVGYGCTF. CDR3 DNA: TGTGCCAGCAGCCGCAGGGGAGTCGGCTATGGCTGCACCTTC.

This clonotype was observed a handful of times. The V gene is TRBV7-2, the J gene TRBJ1-1; 7 bases match TRBD1. J was trimmed by 3 bases and V by 7 bases; bases with no gene match: 8. Germline lookup yields CDR1 SGHTA and CDR2 FQGNSA. CDR3 size: 14 residues. In nucleotides, the CDR3 is TGTGCCAGCAACTCAATGGACAGGTACACTGAAGCTTTCTTT. It codes for CASNSMDRYTEAFF.

This clonotype was observed many times. V is TRBV6-4 and J is TRBJ2-1, with 11 bases that match TRBD2. CDR3 length equals 15 residues. V lost 6 bases and J lost 4; bases outside the gene matches: 5. CDR1 and CDR2 from the germline V gene are MRHNA and SNTAGT. The CDR3, as DNA: TGTGCCAGCAGCTTGACTAGCGGGGATTACAATGAGCAGTTCTTC. Amino acid sequence: CASSLTSGDYNEQFF.

This clonotype was counted between two and nine times. The chain carries TRBV29-1 and TRBJ2-5; D call uncertain. Trimming pared 7 bases from V and 1 base from J, leaving 16 bases between. The CDR3 runs to 14 residues. The germline CDR1 and CDR2 sequences are SQVTM and ANQGSEA. For the CDR3, the DNA is TGCAGCGCCTCTCGTCAAGGCGGCCAAGAGACCCAGTACTTC. Translating it yields CSASRQGGQETQYF. Looking up the rest from reference TRBV29-1 and TRBJ2-5 gives the full variable domain: SAVISQKPSRDICQRGTSLTIQCQVDSQVTMMFWYRQQPGQSLTLIATANQGSEATYESGFVIDKFPISRPNLTFSTLTVSNMSPEDSSIYLCSASRQGGQETQYFGPGTRLLVL.

This clonotype was seen ten or more times. V gene TRBV9 combines with J gene TRBJ2-1; TRBD2 agrees at 8 bases. The CDR3 contains 14 residues. Germline V gene data show CDR1 as SGDLS and CDR2 as YYNGEE. V trimming: 2 bases; J trimming: 4 bases; junction bases outside the gene matches: 2. The CDR3 DNA sequence: TGTGCCAGCAGCGTCGGGGGGGATTACAATGAGCAGTTCTTC. It is translated as CASSVGGDYNEQFF. The whole variable domain, remainder taken from reference TRBV9 and TRBJ2-1, is DSGVTQTPKHLITATGQRVTLRCSPRSGDLSVYWYQQSLDQGLQFLIQYYNGEERAKGNILERFSAQQFPDLHSELNLSSLELGDSALYFCASSVGGDYNEQFFGPGTRLTVL.

The rearrangement joins TRBV3-1 to TRBJ2-1; 14 bases line up with TRBD2. Germline V gene sequence: CDR1 LGHDT, CDR2 YNNKEL (reference sequence). The CDR3 covers 15 residues. The J segment lost 6 bases and the V segment lost 6 bases, leaving 4 bases of the junction unmatched. The chain's CDR3 is CASREGLAGANEQFF. The DNA of the CDR3 is TGTGCCAGCAGAGAGGGACTAGCGGGGGCCAATGAGCAGTTCTTC.

This rearrangement joins TRBV9 to TRBJ2-2; no clear D. Germline loops: CDR1 SGDLS, CDR2 YYNGEE. V lost 4 bases and J lost 3, with 19 bases in between. The CDR3 is 17 amino acids. CDR3 sequence reads: CASSTQERTFYTGELFF. As DNA, the CDR3 is TGTGCCAGCAGCACCCAAGAACGGACCTTTTACACCGGGGAGCTGTTTTTT.

The chain couples TRBV5-1 to TRBJ2-7; tentative D call: TRBD1 (6 bases). Per germline, CDR1 SGHRS and CDR2 YFSETQ. Between the trimmed V and J ends, which lost 3 bases and 6 bases, there was a span of 16 bases. There are 14 residues in the CDR3. CDR3 region: CASSSDGTLSEQYF. CDR3 sequence (DNA): TGCGCCAGCAGCTCTGACGGGACACTGAGCGAGCAGTACTTC.

This clonotype was seen a handful of times. The rearrangement links TRBV6-2 or TRBV6-3 to TRBJ2-7, with TRBD2 matching over 13 bases. V shed 5 bases and J 8 bases; nucleotides not matched to a gene: 6. The CDR3 consists of 14 residues. Germline CDR1 MNHEY, CDR2 SVGEGT. In DNA form, the CDR3 reads TGTGCCAGCAGTCCCGGACTAGCGGGGGACCAGCAGTACTTC. Its protein is CASSPGLAGDQQYF.

This clonotype was seen more than once but under ten times. V is TRBV7-6 and J is TRBJ2-3, with D possibly matching TRBD1 (6 bases). Looked up from germline, CDR1 is SGHVS and CDR2 is FNYEAQ. V lost 2 bases and J lost 5, with 14 bases in between. The CDR3 consists of 15 residues. DNA for the CDR3: TGTGCCAGCAGCTTAACGGACAGAACTCTAGATACGCAGTATTTT. Translating it yields CASSLTDRTLDTQYF.

The chain combines TRBV6-1 with TRBJ1-5; D is uncertain. The CDR3 has 15 residues. In germline, CDR1 is MNHNS, CDR2 SASEGT. The V end was cut by 10 bases, the J end by 2 bases, with 18 bases between. This CDR3 is CATRDPSWGNQPQHF. CDR3 DNA sequence: TGTGCCACCCGAGACCCTTCGTGGGGCAATCAGCCCCAGCATTTT.

This clonotype was seen at least ten times. The genes are TRBV9 and TRBJ2-7; D gene ambiguous. The germline V and J ends were trimmed by 0 bases and 4 bases, with 5 bases remaining between them. Germline loops: CDR1 SGDLS, CDR2 YYNGEE. There are 12 residues in the CDR3. The CDR3 nucleotides are TGTGCCAGCAGCGTAGACGGGTACGAGCAGTACTTC. It translates to CASSVDGYEQYF.

This clonotype was counted only a few times. The chain uses TRBV12-3 or TRBV12-4 and TRBJ1-1; 8 nucleotides line up with TRBD1. V lost 5 bases to trimming and J lost 4 bases; unmatched junction nucleotides: 3. This CDR3 has 13 residues. CDR3 amino acids: CASSHTGGTEAFF. CDR3 sequence (DNA): TGTGCCAGCAGTCATACAGGGGGCACTGAAGCTTTCTTT.

This clonotype was recorded a few times. This rearrangement joins TRBV7-2 to TRBJ2-4; weak D call: TRBD1 (5 bases). Germline-derived CDR1 and CDR2 are SGHTA and FQGNSA. The CDR3 length is 14 residues. V lost 1 base and J lost 8, with 12 bases in between. The CDR3 nucleotides read TGTGCCAGCAGCTTAGGTGGGGCGTTCCACATTCAGTACTTC. It specifies CASSLGGAFHIQYF.

This clonotype was counted between two and nine times. As DNA, the CDR3 is TGCAGTGCTGGGTTTAGCGGGGCGAGCTCCTACAATGAGCAGTTCTTC. Amino acid sequence: CSAGFSGASSYNEQFF. The chain combines TRBV20-1 with TRBJ2-1; 8 positions match TRBD2. Germline V gene data show CDR1 as DFQATT and CDR2 as SNEGSKA (reference sequence). Trimming cost V 5 bases and J 0 bases; bases outside gene matches: 9. This CDR3 has 16 residues.

The table lists this clonotype with a few counts. This rearrangement joins TRBV5-5 to TRBJ2-2, with D perhaps TRBD1 (6 bases). The CDR3 runs to 15 residues. Germline CDR1 is SGHKS and CDR2 is YYEKEE (reference sequence). The V end was cut by 4 bases, the J end by 0 bases, with 10 bases between. In DNA form, the CDR3 reads TGTGCCAGCAGCGTAACAGGGCCGAACACCGGGGAGCTGTTTTTT. Its protein is CASSVTGPNTGELFF.

The chain is built from TRBV20-1 and TRBJ2-1; TRBD2 matches 11 bases. Germline CDR1 and CDR2: DFQATT and SNEGSKA (reference sequence). The CDR3 contains 18 residues. With 1 base clipped from V and 7 bases from J, the junction kept 15 bases outside the gene matches. CDR3 bases: TGCAGTGCTAGAGTTAGTGGCACTAGCGGGGGAAGATTTAATGAGCAGTTCTTC. It codes for CSARVSGTSGGRFNEQFF.

This clonotype was seen only a few times. The genes are TRBV18 and TRBJ2-1; D perhaps matches TRBD2 (6 bases). The CDR3 sequence is 15 residues long. Trimming took off 0 bases at V and 4 bases at J, with 10 bases between the two ends. The germline CDR1 and CDR2 sequences are KGHSH and LQKENI. The CDR3 sequence is CASSPPVEGYNEQFF. CDR3 DNA sequence: TGTGCCAGCTCACCACCGGTGGAGGGGTACAATGAGCAGTTCTTC.

In this sample, this clonotype turned up a few times. V and J are TRBV10-3 and TRBJ1-5; D remains unclear. With 4 bases removed from V and 0 bases from J, the gap between germline ends came to 10 bases. Germline assignment: CDR1 ENHRY and CDR2 SYGVKD. The CDR3 has 15 amino acids. CDR3 DNA: TGTGCCATCAGTGTCGAGGCTAATAGCAATCAGCCCCAGCATTTT. This encodes CAISVEANSNQPQHF.